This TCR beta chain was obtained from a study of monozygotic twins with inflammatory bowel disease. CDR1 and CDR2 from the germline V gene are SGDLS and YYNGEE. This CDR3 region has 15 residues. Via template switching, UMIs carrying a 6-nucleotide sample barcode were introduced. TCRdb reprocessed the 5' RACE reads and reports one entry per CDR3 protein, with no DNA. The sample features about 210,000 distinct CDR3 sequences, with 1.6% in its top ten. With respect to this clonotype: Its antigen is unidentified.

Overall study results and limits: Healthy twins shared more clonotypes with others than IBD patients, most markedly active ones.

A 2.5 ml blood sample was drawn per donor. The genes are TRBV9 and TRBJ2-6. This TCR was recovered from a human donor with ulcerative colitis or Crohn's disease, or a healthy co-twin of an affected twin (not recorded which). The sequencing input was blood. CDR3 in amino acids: CASSDQLSGANVLTF.